This T cell receptor (beta chain) derives from a study of cytomegalovirus exposure and HLA in healthy donors. Looking at the study overall: Earlier, 200 million or so T cells were analyzed, and around 100 million unique TCR beta sequences were found among them. General study points: Reportedly, TCR beta sequences accurately predicted HLA-A and HLA-B alleles in most subjects. The dataset shows that most TCR sequences were rare, while some public TCRs occurred in many donors. Looking again later, the authors saw that most CMV-associated TCR beta chains seemed HLA-restricted.

Of note for this clone: What it recognizes is unknown.

Use of 60 Vbeta and 13 Jbeta primers characterized the PCR. The data were produced by immunoSEQ multiplex PCR, yet TCRdb's version contains in-frame clones alone and is incomplete. The sample has 85,000 to 90,000 clones; around 85% are singletons. The sample comprised PBMCs. The receptor was derived from a man aged 40-49 years in good health and CMV-seropositive.

The CDR3 spells CASTGKGPEQPQHF. The DNA of the CDR3 is TGTGCCAGTACCGGAAAGGGGCCCGAGCAGCCCCAGCATTTT. The J gene is TRBJ1-5, the V gene TRBV19; possibly TRBD1 for D (5 bases). Germline-derived CDR1 and CDR2 are LNHDA and SQIVND (reference sequence). The CDR3 is 14 amino acids. V lost 7 bases and J lost 7, with 17 bases in between.